This entry lists 8 T cell receptor beta chains sequenced from one sample in a study of PD-1 blockade in mismatch repair-deficient tumors. This table comes from immunoSEQ multiplex PCR, and its TCRdb copy is limited to in-frame clones, with some not included. Here the sample spans 60,000 to 75,000 clones, about nine tenths being singletons. Sequenced material: peripheral blood, taken 52 weeks after starting pembrolizumab. These TCRs come from an adult with mismatch repair-deficient cancer.

This chain connects TRBV19 to TRBJ1-4; D may be TRBD1 (6 bases). Germline CDR1 LNHDA, CDR2 SQIVND (reference sequence). The CDR3 has 15 residues. V was cut by 5 bases and J by 8 bases, with 18 bases left in between. The CDR3 bases are TGTGCCAGTAGTGGGTACAGGGACCGAGGAGAAAAACTGTTTTTT. It codes for CASSGYRDRGEKLFF.

The chain couples TRBV4-1 to TRBJ2-1; D perhaps matches TRBD1 (5 bases). The germline V and J ends were trimmed by 1 base and 6 bases, with 13 bases remaining between them. This CDR3 has 15 residues. Germline loops: CDR1 MGHRA, CDR2 YSYEKL. CDR3 loop: CASSQAGVRGNEQFF. In nucleotides, the CDR3 is TGCGCCAGCAGCCAAGCGGGTGTTAGGGGCAATGAGCAGTTCTTC.

CDR3 in DNA: TGTGCCAGCAGTGAATCGCTAGCGGTCGGGACAGATACGCAGTATTTT. Its protein product is CASSESLAVGTDTQYF. The V gene is TRBV6-1, the J gene TRBJ2-3, with 7 bases that match TRBD2. The CDR3 runs 16 residues. Germline V CDR1 and CDR2: MNHNS, SASEGT. The J segment lost 3 bases and the V segment lost 2 bases, leaving 8 bases of the junction unmatched.

V usage is TRBV19 and J usage is TRBJ1-2, with 9 bases aligning to TRBD1. Per the germline V gene, CDR1 is LNHDA and CDR2 is SQIVND (reference sequence). V was pared by 1 base and J by 4 bases, with 10 bases of the junction left unmatched. The length of the CDR3 is 17 residues. The DNA for the CDR3 is TGTGCCAGTAGTATAGGCGGATCCGGGACAGGGACCTATGGCTACACCTTC. Its protein product is CASSIGGSGTGTYGYTF. Drawing the rest from reference TRBV19 and TRBJ1-2, the complete variable domain is DGGITQSPKYLFRKEGQNVTLSCEQNLNHDAMYWYRQDPGQGLRLIYYSQIVNDFQKGDIAEGYSVSREKKESFPLTVTSAQKNPTAFYLCASSIGGSGTGTYGYTFGSGTRLTVV.

As for this clone: The junction does not match germline at one end; this may be a read error. This chain uses TRBV4-1 with TRBJ2-1; 12 bases are shared with TRBD2. The CDR3 spans 20 residues. Germline V gene sequence: CDR1 MGHRA, CDR2 YSYEKL. The CDR3 is CASSQKSASGRAYNYDEQFF. CDR3 sequence (DNA): TGCGCCAGCAGCCAAAAGTCGGCTAGCGGGAGGGCCTATAACTACGATGAGCAGTTCTTC.

This clone showed up just a few times. This chain connects TRBV27 to TRBJ2-7, with unresolved D. The CDR3 contains 13 residues. CDR1 and CDR2 (germline): MNHEY, SMNVEV (reference sequence). V was clipped by 4 bases and J by 2 bases, with 9 bases between them. The CDR3 coding sequence is TGTGCCAGCAGTTCCCTGAGCGCCTACGAGCAGTACTTC. Encoded protein: CASSSLSAYEQYF.

The chain joins TRBV28 to TRBJ2-7, with 8 bases matching TRBD1. Trimming took 6 bases from V and 5 from J; bases not matched to a gene: 9. CDR1 MDHEN and CDR2 SYDVKM come from the germline V gene. This CDR3 is 14 amino acids long. The CDR3 loop is CASSITSRGHEQYF. DNA of the CDR3: TGTGCCAGCAGCATAACCTCCAGGGGGCACGAGCAGTACTTC.

This chain uses TRBV7-9 with TRBJ1-2; a weak D match, TRBD1 (6 bases). Per germline, CDR1 SEHNR and CDR2 FQNEAQ (reference sequence). Trimming left V 4 bases short and J 5 bases short, with 14 bases between. The CDR3 is made up of 14 amino acids. The CDR3, as DNA: TGTGCCAGCAGCTCCGGGGGCAGGAGTTATGGCTACACCTTC. Translating gives CASSSGGRSYGYTF.